This T cell receptor (beta chain) was retrieved from a study of neoadjuvant anti-PD-1 for oral cavity cancer. Noted time point: after neoadjuvant nivolumab, at surgical resection. Method: immunoSEQ multiplex PCR; TCRdb's copy keeps in-frame clones and lacks some. The sample has more than 10,000 clones, 71% seen once. The CDR3 consists of 11 residues. CDR1 is SQVTM, CDR2 ANQGSEA, per germline. The ends were cut back, 4 bases at V and 7 bases at J, with 10 bases in the middle. The material was PBMCs, obtained after nivolumab (anti-PD-1) treatment. The genes are TRBV29-1 and TRBJ1-1, with D hard to call. This clonotype originated in a person aged 35-79 years with oral cavity squamous cell carcinoma. The CDR3 DNA reads TGCAGCGTTGCCCAGACTGATGAAGCTTTCTTT. It specifies CSVAQTDEAFF.